Below, 10 T cell receptor beta chains from the same sample are listed, as sequenced in a study of blood T cell repertoires in COVID-19. TCRdb's table, derived via immunoSEQ multiplex PCR, lists solely in-frame clones and lacks some. The sample yields about 300,000 clones, around 92% seen once. The sample consisted of PBMCs or T cells enriched from blood (not recorded which). The receptors here all came from a woman in her forties or fifties who had been exposed to COVID-19.

This clone has more than one count but fewer than ten. The chain has TRBV7-8 and TRBJ2-6; TRBD1 aligns across 9 bases. Trimming cost V 5 bases and J 2 bases; bases outside gene matches: 7. This CDR3 comprises 17 residues. Germline V lookup: CDR1 SGHVS, CDR2 FQNEAQ. The CDR3 spells CASSLGTGYAGANVLTF. The CDR3 DNA follows: TGTGCCAGCAGCCTAGGGACAGGGTATGCTGGGGCCAACGTCCTGACTTTC.

The chain uses TRBV27 and TRBJ1-2; 10 bases agree with TRBD1. The CDR3 is made up of 13 amino acids. The V gene's germline CDR1 is MNHEY and CDR2 SMNVEV (reference sequence). V trimming: 3 bases; J trimming: 8 bases; junction bases outside the gene matches: 3. CDR3 sequence: CASSFWDRGGYTF. Written as DNA, the CDR3 is TGTGCCAGCAGTTTCTGGGACAGGGGCGGCTACACCTTC.

The genes are TRBV19 and TRBJ1-2; D call uncertain. Deletions cut 4 bases from V and 5 bases from J, with 17 bases between. The CDR3 covers 15 residues. Germline CDR1 LNHDA, CDR2 SQIVND (reference sequence). The CDR3 DNA reads as TGTGCCAGTAGTAAGGGAGGTCAGGAAGCTTATGGCTACACCTTC. It is translated as CASSKGGQEAYGYTF.

The chain joins TRBV3-1 (or the pseudogene TRBV3-2) to TRBJ2-7, with 13 bases that match TRBD2. V was pared by 4 bases and J by 3 bases, with 6 bases of the junction left unmatched. The CDR3 is made up of 16 amino acids. Germline CDR1 and CDR2: LGHDT and YNNKEL (reference sequence). CDR3 bases: TGTGCCAGCAGCCGAGGACTAGCGGGGGATGGCTACGAGCAGTACTTC. Translated, it gives CASSRGLAGDGYEQYF.

This clone is a singleton in its sample. CDR3: CASNPQGQPQHF. The CDR3 DNA follows: TGTGCCAGCAACCCACAGGGGCAGCCCCAGCATTTT. The chain links TRBV12-3 or TRBV12-4 to TRBJ1-5; 7 bases match TRBD1. The trim removed 7 bases at V and 7 bases at J, leaving 4 bases unmatched. The CDR3 consists of 12 residues.

The genes are TRBV28 and TRBJ1-5; D possibly corresponds to TRBD1 (5 bases). The germline V gene encodes CDR1 MDHEN and CDR2 SYDVKM. CDR3 length: 12 residues. The V gene lost 3 bases and the J gene lost 10 bases, with 10 bases spanning the gap. This CDR3 reads CASSLYRQPQHF. The CDR3 DNA reads as TGTGCCAGCAGTTTGTACAGGCAACCCCAGCATTTT.

J is TRBJ2-2 and V is TRBV5-1; 9 positions agree with TRBD2. With V trimmed by 5 bases and J by 7 bases, 12 bases remained unmatched. Per the germline V gene, CDR1 is SGHRS and CDR2 is YFSETQ. This CDR3 is 16 amino acids long. DNA for the CDR3: TGCGCCAGCAGACTTAGCGGGGGTGGGGATTTCGGGGAGCTGTTTTTT. Protein: CASRLSGGGDFGELFF.

V is TRBV7-9 and J is TRBJ2-2; 10 bases fit TRBD1. Trimming cost V 6 bases and J 5 bases; bases outside gene matches: 6. Germline CDR1 and CDR2: SEHNR and FQNEAQ (reference sequence). CDR3 size: 15 residues. The CDR3, as DNA: TGTGCCAGCAGGCCAGGACAGGGGGGAACCGGGGAGCTGTTTTTT. Translated: CASRPGQGGTGELFF. Drawing the rest from reference TRBV7-9 and TRBJ2-2, the complete variable domain is DTGVSQNPRHKITKRGQNVTFRCDPISEHNRLYWYRQTLGQGPEFLTYFQNEAQLEKSRLLSDRFSAERPKGSFSTLEIQRTEQGDSAMYLCASRPGQGGTGELFFGEGSRLTVL.

The V call is TRBV9, the J call TRBJ1-5, with D unclear. V was cut by 0 bases and J by 4 bases, with 8 bases left in between. In germline, CDR1 is SGDLS, CDR2 YYNGEE. The CDR3 runs 14 residues. Here the CDR3 reads CASSVVVGNQPQHF. As DNA, the CDR3 is TGTGCCAGCAGCGTAGTAGTCGGGAATCAGCCCCAGCATTTT.

V usage is TRBV7-9 and J usage is TRBJ2-1, with 9 nucleotides matching TRBD1. Germline CDR1 and CDR2: SEHNR and FQNEAQ (reference sequence). The V gene end was trimmed by 3 bases and the J gene end by 4 bases; junction bases not matched to a gene: 7. This CDR3 is built from 16 residues. CDR3 sequence: CASSFEPGQGYNEQFF. CDR3 nucleotide sequence: TGTGCCAGCAGCTTCGAACCGGGACAGGGATACAATGAGCAGTTCTTC.